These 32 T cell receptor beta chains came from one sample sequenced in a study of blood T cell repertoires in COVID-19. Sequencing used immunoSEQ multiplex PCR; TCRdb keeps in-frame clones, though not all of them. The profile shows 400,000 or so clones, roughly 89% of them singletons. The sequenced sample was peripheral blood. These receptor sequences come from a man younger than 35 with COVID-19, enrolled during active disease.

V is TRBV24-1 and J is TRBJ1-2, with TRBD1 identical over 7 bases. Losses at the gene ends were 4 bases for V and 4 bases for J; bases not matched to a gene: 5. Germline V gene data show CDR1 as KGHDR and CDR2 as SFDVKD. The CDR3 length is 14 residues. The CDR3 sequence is CATSDPRGSYGYTF. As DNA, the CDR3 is TGTGCCACCAGTGACCCCAGGGGGAGCTATGGCTACACCTTC.

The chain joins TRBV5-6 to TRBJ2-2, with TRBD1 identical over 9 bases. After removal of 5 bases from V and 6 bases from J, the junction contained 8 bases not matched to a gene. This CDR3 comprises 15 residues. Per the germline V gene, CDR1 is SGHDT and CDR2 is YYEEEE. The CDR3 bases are TGTGCCAGCAGAGCGACAGGGGGTAGGGCCGGGGAGCTGTTTTTT. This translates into CASRATGGRAGELFF.

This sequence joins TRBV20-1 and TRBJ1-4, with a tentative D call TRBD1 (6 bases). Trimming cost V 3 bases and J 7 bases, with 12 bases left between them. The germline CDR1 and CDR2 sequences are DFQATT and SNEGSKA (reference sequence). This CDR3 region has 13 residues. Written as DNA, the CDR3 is TGCAGTGCTAGTTCCAGGGGAACTGAAAAACTGTTTTTT. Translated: CSASSRGTEKLFF.

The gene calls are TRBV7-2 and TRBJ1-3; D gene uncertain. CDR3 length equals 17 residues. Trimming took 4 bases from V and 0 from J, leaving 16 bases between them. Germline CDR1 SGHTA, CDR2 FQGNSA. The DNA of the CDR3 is TGTGCCAGCAGCTCGAATGCCGGGAGTTCCTCTGGAAACACCATATATTTT. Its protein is CASSSNAGSSSGNTIYF.

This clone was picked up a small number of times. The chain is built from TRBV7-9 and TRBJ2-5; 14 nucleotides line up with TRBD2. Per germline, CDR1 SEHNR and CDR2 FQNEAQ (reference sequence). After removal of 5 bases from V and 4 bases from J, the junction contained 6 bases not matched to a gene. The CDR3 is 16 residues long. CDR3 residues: CASSPGLAGGGETQYF. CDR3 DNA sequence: TGTGCCAGCAGCCCTGGACTAGCGGGAGGAGGAGAGACCCAGTACTTC.

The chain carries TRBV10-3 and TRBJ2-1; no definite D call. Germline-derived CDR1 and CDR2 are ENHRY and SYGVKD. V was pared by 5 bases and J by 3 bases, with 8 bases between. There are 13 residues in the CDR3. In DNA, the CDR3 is TGTGCCATCAGTTGGGCAGACTACAATGAGCAGTTCTTC. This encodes CAISWADYNEQFF.

In nucleotides, the CDR3 is TGCAGCGCCGGGGACAGGGGTTGGGAGCAGTACTTC. It encodes CSAGDRGWEQYF. The chain uses TRBV29-1 and TRBJ2-7; 10 positions agree with TRBD1. CDR3 size: 12 residues. V shed 7 bases and J 7 bases; nucleotides not matched to a gene: 7. Looked up from germline, CDR1 is SQVTM and CDR2 is ANQGSEA.

CDR3 sequence: CASSSGGGAEDTQYF. In DNA, the CDR3 is TGTGCCAGCAGTTCCGGCGGGGGGGCGGAAGATACGCAGTATTTT. The chain has TRBV6-5 and TRBJ2-3, with 9 bases matching TRBD2. Trimming removed 4 bases from V and 5 bases from J; junction bases left unmatched: 7. Germline V gene sequence: CDR1 MNHEY, CDR2 SVGAGI. The CDR3 is made up of 15 amino acids.

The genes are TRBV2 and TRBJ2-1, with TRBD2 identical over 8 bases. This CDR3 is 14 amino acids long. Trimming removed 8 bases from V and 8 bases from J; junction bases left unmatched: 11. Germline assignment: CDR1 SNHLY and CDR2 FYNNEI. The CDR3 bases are TGTGCCAGCGCCTTGGCGGGAGGTAAAGATGAGCAGTTCTTC. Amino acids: CASALAGGKDEQFF.

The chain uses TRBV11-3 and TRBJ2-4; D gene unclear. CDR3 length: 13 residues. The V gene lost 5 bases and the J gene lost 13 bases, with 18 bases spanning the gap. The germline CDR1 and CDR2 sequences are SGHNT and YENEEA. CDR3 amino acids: CASSDGPLTFQYF. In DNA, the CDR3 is TGTGCCAGCAGCGACGGCCCTTTGACATTCCAGTACTTC.

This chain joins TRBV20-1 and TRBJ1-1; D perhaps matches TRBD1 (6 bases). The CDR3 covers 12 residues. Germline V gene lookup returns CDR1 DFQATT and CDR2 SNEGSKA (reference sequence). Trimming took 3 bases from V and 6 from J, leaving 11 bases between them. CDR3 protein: CSASTGLSEAFF. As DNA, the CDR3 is TGCAGTGCTAGTACAGGGCTGTCTGAAGCTTTCTTT.

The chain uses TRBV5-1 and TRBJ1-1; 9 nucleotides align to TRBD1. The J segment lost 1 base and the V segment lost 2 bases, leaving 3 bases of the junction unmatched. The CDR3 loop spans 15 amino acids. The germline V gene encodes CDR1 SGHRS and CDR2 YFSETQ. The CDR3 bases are TGCGCCAGCAGCTTTGGGGGACAGGGGAACACTGAAGCTTTCTTT. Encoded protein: CASSFGGQGNTEAFF.

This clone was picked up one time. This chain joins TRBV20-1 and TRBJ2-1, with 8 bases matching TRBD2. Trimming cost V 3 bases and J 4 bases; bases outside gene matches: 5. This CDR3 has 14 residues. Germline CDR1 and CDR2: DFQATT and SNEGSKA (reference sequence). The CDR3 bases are TGCAGTGCTAGTAACCAGCGGGGGTACAATGAGCAGTTCTTC. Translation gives CSASNQRGYNEQFF.

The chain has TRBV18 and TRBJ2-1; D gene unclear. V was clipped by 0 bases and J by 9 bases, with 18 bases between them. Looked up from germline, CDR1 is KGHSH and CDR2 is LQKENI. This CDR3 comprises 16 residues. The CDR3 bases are TGTGCCAGCTCACCACCGTCGTACGCGAAAGTCGGTGAGCAGTTCTTC. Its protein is CASSPPSYAKVGEQFF. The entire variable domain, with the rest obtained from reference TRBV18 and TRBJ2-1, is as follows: NAGVMQNPRHLVRRRGQEARLRCSPMKGHSHVYWYRQLPEEGLKFMVYLQKENIIDESGMPKERFSAEFPKEGPSILRIQQVVRGDSAAYFCASSPPSYAKVGEQFFGPGTRLTVL.

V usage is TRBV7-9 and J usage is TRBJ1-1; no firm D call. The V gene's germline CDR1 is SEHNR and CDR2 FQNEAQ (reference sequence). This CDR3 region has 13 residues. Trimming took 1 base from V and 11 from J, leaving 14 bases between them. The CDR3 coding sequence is TGTGCCAGCAGCTTAGTGACCTTCGGCGGGGCTTTCTTT. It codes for CASSLVTFGGAFF.

The CDR3 DNA reads TGTGCCAGCAGTTACTCAACAGGGGGTACCTATGGCTACACCTTC. Its protein product is CASSYSTGGTYGYTF. This sequence joins TRBV6-5 and TRBJ1-2; TRBD1 matches at 8 bases. Trimming removed 0 bases from V and 4 bases from J; junction bases left unmatched: 4. There are 15 residues in the CDR3. CDR1 is MNHEY, CDR2 SVGAGI, per germline.

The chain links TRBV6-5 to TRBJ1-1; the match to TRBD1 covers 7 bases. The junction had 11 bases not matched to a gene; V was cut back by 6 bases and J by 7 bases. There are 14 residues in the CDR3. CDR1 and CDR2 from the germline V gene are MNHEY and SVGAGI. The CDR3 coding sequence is TGTGCCAGCAGCCGACAGGGTGGATTGGTTGAAGCTTTCTTT. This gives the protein CASSRQGGLVEAFF.

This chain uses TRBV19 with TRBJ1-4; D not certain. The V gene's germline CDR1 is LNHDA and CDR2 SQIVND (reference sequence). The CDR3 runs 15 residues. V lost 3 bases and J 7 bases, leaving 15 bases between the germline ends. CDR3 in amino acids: CASSMQEPFGEKLFF. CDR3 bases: TGTGCCAGTAGTATGCAAGAGCCTTTTGGTGAAAAACTGTTTTTT.

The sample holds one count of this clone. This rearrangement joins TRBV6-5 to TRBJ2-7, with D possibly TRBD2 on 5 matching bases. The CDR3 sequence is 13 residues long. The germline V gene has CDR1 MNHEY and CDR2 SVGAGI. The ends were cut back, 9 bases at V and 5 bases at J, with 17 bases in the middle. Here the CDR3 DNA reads TGTGCCAGTAGGAGCGGCGGTTTGAACGAGCAGTACTTC. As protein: CASRSGGLNEQYF.

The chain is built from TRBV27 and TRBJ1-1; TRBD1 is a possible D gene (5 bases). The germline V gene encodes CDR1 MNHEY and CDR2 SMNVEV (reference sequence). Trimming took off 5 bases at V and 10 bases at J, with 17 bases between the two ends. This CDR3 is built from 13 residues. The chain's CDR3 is CASSPTPTGGAFF. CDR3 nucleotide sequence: TGTGCCAGCAGTCCGACCCCGACCGGGGGAGCTTTCTTT.

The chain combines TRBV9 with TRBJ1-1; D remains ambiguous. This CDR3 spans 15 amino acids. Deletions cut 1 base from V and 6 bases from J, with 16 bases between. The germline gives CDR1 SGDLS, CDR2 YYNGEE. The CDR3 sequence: CASSVLQEGVSEAFF. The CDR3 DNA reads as TGTGCCAGCAGCGTATTGCAGGAGGGAGTCTCTGAAGCTTTCTTT.

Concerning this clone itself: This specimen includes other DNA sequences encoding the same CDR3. The CDR3, as DNA: TGTGCCAGCAGTGATGAGGGAACCCAGTACTTC. Protein sequence: CASSDEGTQYF. The chain is built from TRBV2 and TRBJ2-5, with TRBD2 as a possible D gene (5 bases). There are 11 residues in the CDR3. From germline, CDR1 is SNHLY and CDR2 FYNNEI. Trimming removed 3 bases from V and 8 bases from J, with 7 bases in between.

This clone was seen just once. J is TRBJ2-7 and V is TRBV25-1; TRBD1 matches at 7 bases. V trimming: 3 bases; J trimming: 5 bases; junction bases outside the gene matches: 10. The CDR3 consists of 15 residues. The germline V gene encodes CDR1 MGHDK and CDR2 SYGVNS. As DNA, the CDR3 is TGTGCCAGCAGTGAGGGCAGGGGGACGACTAACGAGCAGTACTTC. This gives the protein CASSEGRGTTNEQYF.

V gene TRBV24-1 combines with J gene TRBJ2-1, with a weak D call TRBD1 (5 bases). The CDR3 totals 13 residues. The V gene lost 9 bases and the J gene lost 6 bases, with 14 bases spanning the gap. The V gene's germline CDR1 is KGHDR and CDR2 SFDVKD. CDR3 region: CATGQGRSNEQFF. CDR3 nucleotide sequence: TGTGCCACCGGCCAGGGAAGATCCAATGAGCAGTTCTTC.

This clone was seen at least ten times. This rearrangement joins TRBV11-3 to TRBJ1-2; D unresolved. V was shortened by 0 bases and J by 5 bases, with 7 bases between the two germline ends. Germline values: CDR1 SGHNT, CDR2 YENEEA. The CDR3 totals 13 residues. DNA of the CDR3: TGTGCCAGCAGCTTAGACGGAGGGTATGGCTACACCTTC. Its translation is CASSLDGGYGYTF. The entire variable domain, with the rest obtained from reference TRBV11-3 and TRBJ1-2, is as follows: EAGVVQSPRYKIIEKKQPVAFWCNPISGHNTLYWYLQNLGQGPELLIRYENEEAVDDSQLPKDRFSAERLKGVDSTLKIQPAELGDSAVYLCASSLDGGYGYTFGSGTRLTVV.

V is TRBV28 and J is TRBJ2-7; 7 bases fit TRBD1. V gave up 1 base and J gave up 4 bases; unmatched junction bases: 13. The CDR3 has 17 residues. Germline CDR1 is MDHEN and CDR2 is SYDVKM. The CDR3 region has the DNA TGTGCCAGCAGTTTATATGCCGTCAGGGGGTGGTCATACGAGCAGTACTTC. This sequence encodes CASSLYAVRGWSYEQYF.

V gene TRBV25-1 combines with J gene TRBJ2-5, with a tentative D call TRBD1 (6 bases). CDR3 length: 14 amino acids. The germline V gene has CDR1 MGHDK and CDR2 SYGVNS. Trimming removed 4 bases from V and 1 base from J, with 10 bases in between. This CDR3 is CASSASDSQETQYF. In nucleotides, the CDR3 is TGTGCCAGCAGTGCCTCGGACAGCCAAGAGACCCAGTACTTC.

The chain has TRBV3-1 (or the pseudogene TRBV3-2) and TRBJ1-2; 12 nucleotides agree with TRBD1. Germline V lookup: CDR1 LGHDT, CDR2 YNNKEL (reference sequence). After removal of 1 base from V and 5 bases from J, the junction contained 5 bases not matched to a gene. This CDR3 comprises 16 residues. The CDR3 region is CASSQVGTGGAYGYTF. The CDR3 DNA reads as TGTGCCAGCAGCCAAGTGGGGACAGGGGGCGCTTATGGCTACACCTTC.

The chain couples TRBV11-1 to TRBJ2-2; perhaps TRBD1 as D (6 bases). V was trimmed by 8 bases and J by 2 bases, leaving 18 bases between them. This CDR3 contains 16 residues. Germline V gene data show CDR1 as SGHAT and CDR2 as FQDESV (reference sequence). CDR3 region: CASRKPRDINTGELFF. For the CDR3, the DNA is TGTGCCAGCCGCAAACCCCGGGACATCAACACCGGGGAGCTGTTTTTT.

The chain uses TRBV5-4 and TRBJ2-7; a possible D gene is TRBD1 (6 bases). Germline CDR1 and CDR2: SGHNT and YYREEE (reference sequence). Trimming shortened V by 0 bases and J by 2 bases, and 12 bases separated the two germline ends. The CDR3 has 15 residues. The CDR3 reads CASSLGGLHAYEQYF. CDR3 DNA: TGTGCCAGCAGCTTGGGGGGGCTTCACGCCTACGAGCAGTACTTC.

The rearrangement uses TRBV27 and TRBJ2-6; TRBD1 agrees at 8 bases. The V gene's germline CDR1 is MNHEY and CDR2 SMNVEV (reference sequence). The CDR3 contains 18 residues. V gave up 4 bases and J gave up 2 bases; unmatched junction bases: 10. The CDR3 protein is CASSSMTGVSPGANVLTF. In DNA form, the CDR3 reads TGTGCCAGCAGTTCGATGACAGGGGTAAGCCCTGGGGCCAACGTCCTGACTTTC.

As DNA, the CDR3 is TGCAGCGTTGGGGGGCGATATAGCTCCTACGAGCAGTACTTC. Protein: CSVGGRYSSYEQYF. The chain links TRBV29-1 to TRBJ2-7; TRBD1 might be the D (6 bases). Trimming took 4 bases from V and 0 from J, leaving 13 bases between them. Per germline, CDR1 SQVTM and CDR2 ANQGSEA. The CDR3 consists of 14 residues.